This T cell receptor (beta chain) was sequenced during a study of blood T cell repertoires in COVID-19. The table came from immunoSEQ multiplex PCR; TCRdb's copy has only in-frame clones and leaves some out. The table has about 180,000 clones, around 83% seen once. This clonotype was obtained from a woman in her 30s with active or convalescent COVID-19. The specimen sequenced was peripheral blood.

The CDR3 is CASSYSGGETQYF. In DNA, the CDR3 is TGTGCCAGCAGTTACTCAGGAGGAGAGACCCAGTACTTC. The chain carries TRBV6-5 and TRBJ2-5, with D possibly being TRBD2 (5 bases). Looked up from germline, CDR1 is MNHEY and CDR2 is SVGAGI. The CDR3 has 13 amino acids. With 0 bases removed from V and 4 bases from J, the gap between germline ends came to 6 bases.